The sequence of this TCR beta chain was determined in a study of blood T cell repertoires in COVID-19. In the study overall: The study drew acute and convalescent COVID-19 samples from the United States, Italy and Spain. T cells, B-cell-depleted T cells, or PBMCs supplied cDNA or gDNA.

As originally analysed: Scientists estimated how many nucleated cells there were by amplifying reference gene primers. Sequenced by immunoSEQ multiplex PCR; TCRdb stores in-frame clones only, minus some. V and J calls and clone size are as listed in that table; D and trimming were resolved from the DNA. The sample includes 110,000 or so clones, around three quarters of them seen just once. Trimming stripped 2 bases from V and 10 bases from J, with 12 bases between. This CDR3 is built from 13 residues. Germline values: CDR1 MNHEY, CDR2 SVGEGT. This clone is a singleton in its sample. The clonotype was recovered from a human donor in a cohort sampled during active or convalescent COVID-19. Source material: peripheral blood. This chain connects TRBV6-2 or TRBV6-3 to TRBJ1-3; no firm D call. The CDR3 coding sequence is TGTGCCAGCAGTTACCCCGCCGCCAGGACCATATATTTT. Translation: CASSYPAARTIYF.